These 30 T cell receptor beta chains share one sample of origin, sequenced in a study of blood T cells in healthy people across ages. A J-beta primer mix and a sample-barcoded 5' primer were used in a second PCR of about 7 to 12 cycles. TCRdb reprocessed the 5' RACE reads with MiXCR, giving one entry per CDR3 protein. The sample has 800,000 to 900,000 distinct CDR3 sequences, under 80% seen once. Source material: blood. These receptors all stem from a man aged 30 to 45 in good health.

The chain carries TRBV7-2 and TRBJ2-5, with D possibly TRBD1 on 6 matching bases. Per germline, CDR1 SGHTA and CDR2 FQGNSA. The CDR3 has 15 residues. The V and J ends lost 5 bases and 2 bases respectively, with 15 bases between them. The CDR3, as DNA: TGTGCCAGCAGCGTAACAGGGTCCGGTCAAGAGACCCAGTACTTC. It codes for CASSVTGSGQETQYF.

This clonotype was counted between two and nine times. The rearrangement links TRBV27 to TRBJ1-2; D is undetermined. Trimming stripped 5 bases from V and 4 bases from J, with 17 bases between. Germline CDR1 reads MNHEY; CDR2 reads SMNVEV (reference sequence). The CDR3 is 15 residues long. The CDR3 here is CASSQRPALIYGYTF. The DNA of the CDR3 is TGTGCCAGCAGTCAACGGCCCGCTCTGATCTATGGCTACACCTTC.

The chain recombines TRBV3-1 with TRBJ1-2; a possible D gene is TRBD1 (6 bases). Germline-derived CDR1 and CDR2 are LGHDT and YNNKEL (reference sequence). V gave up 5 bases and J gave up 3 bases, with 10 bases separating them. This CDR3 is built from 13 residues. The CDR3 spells CASSYRADYGYTF. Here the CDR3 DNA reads TGTGCCAGCAGCTACAGGGCGGACTATGGCTACACCTTC.

In nucleotides, the CDR3 is TGCAGTGCTAGAGAGGACTTGAACACTGAAGCTTTCTTT. It codes for CSAREDLNTEAFF. The rearrangement uses TRBV20-1 and TRBJ1-1; no firm D call. The germline CDR1 and CDR2 sequences are DFQATT and SNEGSKA (reference sequence). Trimming pared 0 bases from V and 0 bases from J, leaving 5 bases between. This CDR3 has 13 residues.

The CDR3, as DNA: TGTGCCAGCAGCTTAGTGGCTAGCGGGGCGCTATCGCAAGAGACCCAGTACTTC. Its translation is CASSLVASGALSQETQYF. The chain recombines TRBV7-2 with TRBJ2-5; 9 bases are shared with TRBD2. This CDR3 spans 18 amino acids. Germline V lookup: CDR1 SGHTA, CDR2 FQGNSA. With 1 base clipped from V and 2 bases from J, the junction kept 11 bases outside the gene matches.

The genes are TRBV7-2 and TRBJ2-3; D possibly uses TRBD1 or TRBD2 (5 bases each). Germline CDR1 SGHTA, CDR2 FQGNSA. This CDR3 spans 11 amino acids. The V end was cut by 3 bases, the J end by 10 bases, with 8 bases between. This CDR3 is CASSFGDAQYF. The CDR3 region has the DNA TGTGCCAGCAGCTTTGGGGACGCGCAGTATTTT. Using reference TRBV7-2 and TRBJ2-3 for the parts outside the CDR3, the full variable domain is GAGVSQSPSNKVTEKGKDVELRCDPISGHTALYWYRQSLGQGLEFLIYFQGNSAPDKSGLPSDRFSAERTGGSVSTLTIQRTQQEDSAVYLCASSFGDAQYFGPGTRLTVL.

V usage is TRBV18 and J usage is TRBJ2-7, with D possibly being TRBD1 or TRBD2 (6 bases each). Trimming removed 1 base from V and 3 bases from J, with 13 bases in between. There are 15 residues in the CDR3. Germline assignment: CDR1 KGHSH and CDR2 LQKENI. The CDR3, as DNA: TGTGCCAGCTCACCACGCCCGGGGGCCGACTACGAGCAGTACTTC. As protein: CASSPRPGADYEQYF.

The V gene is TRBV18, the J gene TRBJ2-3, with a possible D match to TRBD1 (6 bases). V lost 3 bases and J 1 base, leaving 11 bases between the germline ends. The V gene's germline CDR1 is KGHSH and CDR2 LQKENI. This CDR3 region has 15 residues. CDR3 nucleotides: TGTGCCAGCTCACCTCGACAGGCCGGCACAGATACGCAGTATTTT. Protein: CASSPRQAGTDTQYF.

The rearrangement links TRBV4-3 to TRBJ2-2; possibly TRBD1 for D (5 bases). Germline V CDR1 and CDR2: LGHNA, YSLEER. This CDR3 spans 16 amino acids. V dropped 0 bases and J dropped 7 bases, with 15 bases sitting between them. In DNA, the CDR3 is TGCGCCAGCAGCCAAGATCATCAGGGTTTGGGCGGGGAGCTGTTTTTT. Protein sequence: CASSQDHQGLGGELFF.

CDR3 DNA: TGTGCCAGCAGCTCCGAATCTGGACAGTACGAGCAGTACTTC. Protein: CASSSESGQYEQYF. This chain connects TRBV7-2 to TRBJ2-7; D is possibly TRBD1 (6 bases). This CDR3 is 14 amino acids long. Germline V CDR1 and CDR2: SGHTA, FQGNSA. The ends were cut back, 4 bases at V and 4 bases at J, with 14 bases in the middle.

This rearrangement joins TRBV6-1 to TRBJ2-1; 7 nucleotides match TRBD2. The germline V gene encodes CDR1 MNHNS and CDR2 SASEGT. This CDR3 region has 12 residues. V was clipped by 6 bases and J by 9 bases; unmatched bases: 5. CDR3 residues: CASRPGGGEQFF. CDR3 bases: TGTGCCAGCAGACCGGGGGGAGGTGAGCAGTTCTTC.

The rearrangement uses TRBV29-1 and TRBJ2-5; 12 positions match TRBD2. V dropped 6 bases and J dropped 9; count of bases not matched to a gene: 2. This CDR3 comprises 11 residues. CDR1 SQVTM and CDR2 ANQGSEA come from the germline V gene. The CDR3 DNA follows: TGCAGCGTCCTAGCGGGGGGGGCCCAGTACTTC. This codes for CSVLAGGAQYF.

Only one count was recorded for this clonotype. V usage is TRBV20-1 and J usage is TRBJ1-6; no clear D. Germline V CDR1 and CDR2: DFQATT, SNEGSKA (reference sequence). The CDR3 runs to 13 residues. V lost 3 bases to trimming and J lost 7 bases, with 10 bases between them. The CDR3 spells CSASGFANSPLHF. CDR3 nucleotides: TGCAGTGCTAGTGGGTTCGCAAATTCACCCCTCCACTTT.

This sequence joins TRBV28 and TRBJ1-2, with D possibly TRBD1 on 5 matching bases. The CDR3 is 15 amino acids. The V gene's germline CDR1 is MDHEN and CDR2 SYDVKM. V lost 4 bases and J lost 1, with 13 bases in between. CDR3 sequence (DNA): TGTGCCAGCAGTTCATCCGGGGCAAGTAACTATGGCTACACCTTC. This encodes CASSSSGASNYGYTF.

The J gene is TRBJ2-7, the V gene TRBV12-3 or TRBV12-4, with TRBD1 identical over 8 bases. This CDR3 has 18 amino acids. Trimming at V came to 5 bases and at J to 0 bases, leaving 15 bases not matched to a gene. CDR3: CASSKTGEYSPSSYEQYF. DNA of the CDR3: TGTGCCAGCAGTAAGACAGGGGAATACTCGCCATCCTCCTACGAGCAGTACTTC.

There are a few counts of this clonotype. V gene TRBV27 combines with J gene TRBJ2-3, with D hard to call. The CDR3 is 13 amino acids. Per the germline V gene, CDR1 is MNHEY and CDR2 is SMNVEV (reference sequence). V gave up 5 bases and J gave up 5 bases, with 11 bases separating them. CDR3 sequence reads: CASSAIFEDTQYF. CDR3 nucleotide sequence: TGTGCCAGCAGTGCGATTTTTGAAGATACGCAGTATTTT.

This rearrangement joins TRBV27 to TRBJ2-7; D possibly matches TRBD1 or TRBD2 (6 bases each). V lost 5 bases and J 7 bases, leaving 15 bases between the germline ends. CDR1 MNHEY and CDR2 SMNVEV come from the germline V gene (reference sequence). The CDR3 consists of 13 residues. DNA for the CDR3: TGTGCCAGCAGTACCCGGGGGCCGGGTGAGCAGTACTTC. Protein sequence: CASSTRGPGEQYF.

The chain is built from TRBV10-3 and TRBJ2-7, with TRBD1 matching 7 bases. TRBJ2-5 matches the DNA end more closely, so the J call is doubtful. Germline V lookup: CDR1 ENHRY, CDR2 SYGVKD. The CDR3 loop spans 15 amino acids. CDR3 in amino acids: CAISNPYRGTETQYF. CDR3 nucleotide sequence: TGTGCCATCAGCAACCCCTACAGGGGAACAGAGACCCAGTACTTC.

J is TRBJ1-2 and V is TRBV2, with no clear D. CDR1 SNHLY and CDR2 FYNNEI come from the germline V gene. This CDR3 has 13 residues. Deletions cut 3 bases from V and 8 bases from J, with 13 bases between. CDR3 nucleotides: TGTGCCAGCAGTGAGCCCAACCCTGGGGGCTACACCTTC. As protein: CASSEPNPGGYTF.

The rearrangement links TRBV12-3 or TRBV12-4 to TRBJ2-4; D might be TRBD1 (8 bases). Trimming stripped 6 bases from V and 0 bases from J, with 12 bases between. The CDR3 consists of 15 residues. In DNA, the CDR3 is TGTGCCAGCAGATACAGGGGGGGAGCCAAAAACATTCAGTACTTC. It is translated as CASRYRGGAKNIQYF.

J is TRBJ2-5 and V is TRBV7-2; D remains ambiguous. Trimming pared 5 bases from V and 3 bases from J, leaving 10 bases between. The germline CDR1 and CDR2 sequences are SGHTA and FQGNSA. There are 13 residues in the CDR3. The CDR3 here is CASSAALKETQYF. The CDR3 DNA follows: TGTGCCAGCAGCGCAGCCCTGAAAGAGACCCAGTACTTC.

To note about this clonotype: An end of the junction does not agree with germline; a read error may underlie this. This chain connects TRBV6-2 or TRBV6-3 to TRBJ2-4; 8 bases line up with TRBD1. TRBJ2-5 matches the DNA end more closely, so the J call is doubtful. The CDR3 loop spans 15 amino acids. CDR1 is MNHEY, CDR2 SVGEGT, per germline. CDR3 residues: CAGSTRTGMLGTQYF. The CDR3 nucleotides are TGTGCCGGCAGTACCCGGACAGGGATGCTCGGGACCCAGTACTTC.

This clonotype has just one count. The CDR3, as DNA: TGCGCCAGCAGTGAGACCCGACAGGGTCGAGAGACCCAGTACTTC. It codes for CASSETRQGRETQYF. The chain combines TRBV10-2 with TRBJ2-5; 7 nucleotides agree with TRBD1. V trimming: 2 bases; J trimming: 4 bases; junction bases outside the gene matches: 7. Germline CDR1 WSHSY, CDR2 SAAADI. The CDR3 loop spans 15 amino acids.

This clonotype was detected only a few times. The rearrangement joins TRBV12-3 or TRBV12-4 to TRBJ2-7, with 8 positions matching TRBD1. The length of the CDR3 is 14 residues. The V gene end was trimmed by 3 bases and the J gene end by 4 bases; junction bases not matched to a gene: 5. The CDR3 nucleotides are TGTGCCAGCAGTTTGGACAGGGAAGTATACGAGCAGTACTTC. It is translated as CASSLDREVYEQYF.

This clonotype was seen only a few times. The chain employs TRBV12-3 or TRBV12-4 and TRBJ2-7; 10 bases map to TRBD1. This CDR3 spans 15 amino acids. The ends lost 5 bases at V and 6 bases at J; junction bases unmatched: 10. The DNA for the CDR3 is TGTGCCAGCAGTGCGTTTTCCGGGACAGGGGTCGAGCAGTACTTC. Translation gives CASSAFSGTGVEQYF.

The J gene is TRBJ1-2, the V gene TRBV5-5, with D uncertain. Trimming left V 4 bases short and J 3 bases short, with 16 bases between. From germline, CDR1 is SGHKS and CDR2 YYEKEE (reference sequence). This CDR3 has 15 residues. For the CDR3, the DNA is TGTGCCAGCAGCCAGACACCACAAAGGGACTATGGCTACACCTTC. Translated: CASSQTPQRDYGYTF.

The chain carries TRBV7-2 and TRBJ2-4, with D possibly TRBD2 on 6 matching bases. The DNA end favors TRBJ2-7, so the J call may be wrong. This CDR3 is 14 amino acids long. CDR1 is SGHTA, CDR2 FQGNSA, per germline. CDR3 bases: TGTGCCAGCAGCGTCTACCCGGACTACTACGAGCAGTACTTC. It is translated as CASSVYPDYYEQYF.

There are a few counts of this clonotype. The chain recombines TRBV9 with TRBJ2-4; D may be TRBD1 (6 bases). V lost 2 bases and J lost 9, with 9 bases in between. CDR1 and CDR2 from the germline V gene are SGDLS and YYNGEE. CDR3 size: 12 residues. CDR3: CASSVQGGIQYF. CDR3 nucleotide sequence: TGTGCCAGCAGCGTCCAAGGGGGCATTCAGTACTTC.

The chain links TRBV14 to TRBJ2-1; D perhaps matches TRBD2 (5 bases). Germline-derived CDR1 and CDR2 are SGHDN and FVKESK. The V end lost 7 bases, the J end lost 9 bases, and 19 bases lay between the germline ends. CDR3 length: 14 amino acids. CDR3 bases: TGTGCCAGCAACACACGACCCTTCGAGGGTGAGCAGTTCTTC. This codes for CASNTRPFEGEQFF.

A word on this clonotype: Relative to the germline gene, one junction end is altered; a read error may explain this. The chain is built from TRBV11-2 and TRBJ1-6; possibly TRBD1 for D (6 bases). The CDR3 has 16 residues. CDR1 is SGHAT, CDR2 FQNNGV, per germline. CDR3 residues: CTSSSLARGLNSPLHF. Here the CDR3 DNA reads TGTACCAGCAGCTCCCTCGCGCGGGGGCTCAATTCACCCCTCCACTTT.